The next 8 T cell receptor beta chains were all read from a single sample in a study of blood T cell repertoires in COVID-19. Here immunoSEQ multiplex PCR was the method, and the copy in TCRdb shows in-frame clones only, minus some. Of some 160,000 clones detected, 87% appear once; the ten largest clones hold 10%. The sequenced material came from peripheral blood. The receptors were gathered from a woman in her 70s with COVID-19, enrolled during active disease.

This chain joins TRBV5-1 and TRBJ2-1, with TRBD1 matching 10 bases. Germline lookup yields CDR1 SGHRS and CDR2 YFSETQ. CDR3 length equals 15 residues. V lost 6 bases to trimming and J lost 9 bases; unmatched junction nucleotides: 12. CDR3 bases: TGCGCCAGCAACCCGACCGGGACAGGGGCGCGTGAGCAGTTCTTC. Its protein product is CASNPTGTGAREQFF.

The genes are TRBV30 and TRBJ1-6, with D possibly TRBD1 on 6 matching bases. Germline CDR1 and CDR2: GTSNPN and SVGIG (reference sequence). The CDR3 is 13 residues long. The V end was cut by 6 bases, the J end by 7 bases, with 13 bases between. CDR3 DNA sequence: TGTGCCTGTACCCGGACAGTAAATTCACCCCTCCACTTT. Translated, it gives CACTRTVNSPLHF. The whole variable domain, filled in from reference TRBV30 and TRBJ1-6, reads SQTIHQWPATLVQPVGSPLSLECTVEGTSNPNLYWYRQAAGRGLQLLFYSVGIGQISSEVPQNLSASRPQDRQFILSSKKLLLSDSGFYLCACTRTVNSPLHFGNGTRLTVT.

The gene calls are TRBV30 and TRBJ1-3; D perhaps matches TRBD1 (5 bases). The germline V gene encodes CDR1 GTSNPN and CDR2 SVGIG (reference sequence). The CDR3 runs to 14 residues. The V and J ends lost 0 bases and 0 bases respectively, with 6 bases between them. The CDR3: CAWSVQDSGNTIYF. Written as DNA, the CDR3 is TGTGCCTGGAGTGTACAGGACTCTGGAAACACCATATATTTT. Supplemented by reference TRBV30 and TRBJ1-3, the full variable domain reads SQTIHQWPATLVQPVGSPLSLECTVEGTSNPNLYWYRQAAGRGLQLLFYSVGIGQISSEVPQNLSASRPQDRQFILSSKKLLLSDSGFYLCAWSVQDSGNTIYFGEGSWLTVV.

The CDR3 region has the DNA TGTGCCAGCAGCTTCGACAGGGAAGTGAATGAAAAACTGTTTTTT. It translates to CASSFDREVNEKLFF. The genes are TRBV5-4 and TRBJ1-4, with 7 nucleotides matching TRBD1. Per germline, CDR1 SGHNT and CDR2 YYREEE (reference sequence). The CDR3 runs 15 residues. Trimming took 2 bases from V and 5 from J; bases not matched to a gene: 6.

The table lists this clone with a count of one. The chain has TRBV5-1 and TRBJ2-1; D is perhaps TRBD2 (6 bases). The V gene's germline CDR1 is SGHRS and CDR2 YFSETQ. V lost 2 bases and J lost 4, with 13 bases in between. The CDR3 extends over 15 amino acids. The CDR3 DNA reads as TGCGCCAGCAGCTTTGGGAGGCCCATTTACAATGAGCAGTTCTTC. Translated, it gives CASSFGRPIYNEQFF.

The V and J genes are TRBV18 and TRBJ2-1, with D uncertain. V was pared by 0 bases and J by 5 bases, with 11 bases between. The germline gives CDR1 KGHSH, CDR2 LQKENI. This CDR3 has 15 residues. The CDR3 DNA sequence: TGTGCCAGCTCACCACCGTTCTCACTCGACAATGAGCAGTTCTTC. Translated, it gives CASSPPFSLDNEQFF.

The chain recombines TRBV18 with TRBJ2-2; D not certain. Between the trimmed V and J ends, which lost 6 bases and 8 bases, there was a span of 7 bases. The CDR3 spans 11 residues. In germline, CDR1 is KGHSH, CDR2 LQKENI. The CDR3 DNA follows: TGTGCCAGCTCCCCGGAGGGGGAGCTGTTTTTT. It translates to CASSPEGELFF.

This clone is a singleton in its sample. The V and J genes are TRBV7-2 and TRBJ1-1, with D possibly matching TRBD1 (6 bases). Germline CDR1 and CDR2: SGHTA and FQGNSA. CDR3 length equals 13 residues. V was clipped by 2 bases and J by 7 bases, with 11 bases between them. This CDR3 is CASSLSGDNEAFF. CDR3 coding DNA: TGTGCCAGCAGCTTATCAGGGGATAATGAAGCTTTCTTT.